This record looks at one T cell receptor beta chain sequence and its context. The CDR3 is made up of 15 amino acids. Trimming shortened V by 0 bases and J by 9 bases, and 15 bases separated the two germline ends. Germline CDR1 LGHNA, CDR2 YNFKEQ. The data stem from a study of high-grade serous ovarian cancer treatment subgroups. Study in general: On average, roughly 15,000 reads and about 8,100 unique TCR beta rearrangements were obtained per sample.

This table comes from immunoSEQ multiplex PCR, and its TCRdb copy is limited to in-frame clones, with some not included. The repertoire holds 18,000 or so clones, with around 80% as singletons. The tumor samples were collected prior to definitive surgery or chemotherapy. This clonotype was sampled from a human donor with high-grade serous ovarian cancer. The sample was tumor tissue. The rearrangement joins TRBV4-2 to TRBJ2-1; tentative D call: TRBD2 (7 bases). CDR3 in amino acids: CASSQEAGVGGEQFF. CDR3 DNA sequence: TGTGCCAGCAGCCAAGAGGCGGGAGTAGGGGGTGAGCAGTTCTTC.